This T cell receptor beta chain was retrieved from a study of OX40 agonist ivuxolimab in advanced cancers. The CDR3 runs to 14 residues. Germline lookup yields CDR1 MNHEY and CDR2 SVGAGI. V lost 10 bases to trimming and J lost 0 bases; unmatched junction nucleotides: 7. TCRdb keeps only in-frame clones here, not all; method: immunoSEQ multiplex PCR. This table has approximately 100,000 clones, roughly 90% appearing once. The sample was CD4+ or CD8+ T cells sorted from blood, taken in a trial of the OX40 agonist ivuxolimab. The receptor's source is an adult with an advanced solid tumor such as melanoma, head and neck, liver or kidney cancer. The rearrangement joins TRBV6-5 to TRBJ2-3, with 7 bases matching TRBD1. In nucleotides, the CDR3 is TGTGCCAATACGACAGGGCCCAGCACAGATACGCAGTATTTT. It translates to CANTTGPSTDTQYF.